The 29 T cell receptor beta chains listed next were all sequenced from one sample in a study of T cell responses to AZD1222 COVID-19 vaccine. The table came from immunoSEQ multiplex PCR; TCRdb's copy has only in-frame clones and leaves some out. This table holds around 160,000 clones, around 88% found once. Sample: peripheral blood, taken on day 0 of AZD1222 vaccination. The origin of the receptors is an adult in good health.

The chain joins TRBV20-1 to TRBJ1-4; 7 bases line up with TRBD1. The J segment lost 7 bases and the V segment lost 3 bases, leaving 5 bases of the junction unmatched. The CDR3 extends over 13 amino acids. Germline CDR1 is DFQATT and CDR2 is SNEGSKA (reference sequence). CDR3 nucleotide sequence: TGCAGTGCTAGTAGAGGGGGCAGTGAAAAACTGTTTTTT. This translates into CSASRGGSEKLFF.

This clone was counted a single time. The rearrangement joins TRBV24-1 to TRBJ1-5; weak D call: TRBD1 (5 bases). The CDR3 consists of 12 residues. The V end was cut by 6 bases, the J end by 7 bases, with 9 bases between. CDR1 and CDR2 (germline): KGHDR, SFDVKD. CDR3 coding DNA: TGTGCCACCAGTCAGGGAATCCAGCCCCAGCATTTT. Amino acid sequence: CATSQGIQPQHF.

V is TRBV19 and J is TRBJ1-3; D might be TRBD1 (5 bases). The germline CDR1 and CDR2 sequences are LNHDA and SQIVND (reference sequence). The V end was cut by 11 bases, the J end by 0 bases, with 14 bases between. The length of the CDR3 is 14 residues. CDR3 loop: CASTWGTSGNTIYF. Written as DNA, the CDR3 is TGTGCCTCGACCTGGGGGACCTCTGGAAACACCATATATTTT.

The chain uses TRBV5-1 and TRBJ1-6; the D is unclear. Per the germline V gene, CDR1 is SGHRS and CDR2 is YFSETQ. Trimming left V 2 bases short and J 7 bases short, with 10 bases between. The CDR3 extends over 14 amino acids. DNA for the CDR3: TGCGCCAGCAGCTTAGAGACAATCAATTCACCCCTCCACTTT. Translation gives CASSLETINSPLHF.

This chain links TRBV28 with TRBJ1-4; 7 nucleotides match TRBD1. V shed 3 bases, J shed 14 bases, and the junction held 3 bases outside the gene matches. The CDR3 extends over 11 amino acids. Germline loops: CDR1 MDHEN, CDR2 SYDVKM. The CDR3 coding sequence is TGTGCCAGCAGTTTGACAGGGTATCTGTTTTTT. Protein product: CASSLTGYLFF.

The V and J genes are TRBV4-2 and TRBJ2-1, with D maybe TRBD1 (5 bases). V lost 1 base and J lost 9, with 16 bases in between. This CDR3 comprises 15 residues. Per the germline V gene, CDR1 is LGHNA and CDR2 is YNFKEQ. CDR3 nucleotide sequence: TGTGCCAGCAGCCAAGGAGGCCAGGGCAGAGTTGAGCAGTTCTTC. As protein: CASSQGGQGRVEQFF.

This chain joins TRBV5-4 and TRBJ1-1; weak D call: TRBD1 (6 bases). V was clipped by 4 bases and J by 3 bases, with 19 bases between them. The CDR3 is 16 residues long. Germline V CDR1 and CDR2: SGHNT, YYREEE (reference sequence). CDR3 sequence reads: CASSRGSGVTDTEAFF. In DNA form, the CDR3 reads TGTGCCAGCAGCCGCGGGTCAGGGGTGACGGACACTGAAGCTTTCTTT. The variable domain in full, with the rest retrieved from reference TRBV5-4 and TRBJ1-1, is ETGVTQSPTHLIKTRGQQVTLRCSSQSGHNTVSWYQQALGQGPQFIFQYYREEENGRGNFPPRFSGLQFPNYSSELNVNALELDDSALYLCASSRGSGVTDTEAFFGQGTRLTVV.

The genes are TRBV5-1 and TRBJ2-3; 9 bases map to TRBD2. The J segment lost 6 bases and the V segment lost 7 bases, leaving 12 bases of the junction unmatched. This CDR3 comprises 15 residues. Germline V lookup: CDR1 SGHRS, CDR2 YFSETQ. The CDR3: CASSTSGGYLDTQYF. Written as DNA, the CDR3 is TGCGCCAGCTCCACCAGCGGGGGGTACCTTGATACGCAGTATTTT.

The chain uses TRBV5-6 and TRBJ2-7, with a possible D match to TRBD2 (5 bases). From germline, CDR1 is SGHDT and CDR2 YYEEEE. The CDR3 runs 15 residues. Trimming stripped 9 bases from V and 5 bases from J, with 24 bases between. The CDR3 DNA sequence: TGTGCCACCCAAGCCCCGCTAGCCTTCCCCAACGAGCAGTACTTC. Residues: CATQAPLAFPNEQYF.

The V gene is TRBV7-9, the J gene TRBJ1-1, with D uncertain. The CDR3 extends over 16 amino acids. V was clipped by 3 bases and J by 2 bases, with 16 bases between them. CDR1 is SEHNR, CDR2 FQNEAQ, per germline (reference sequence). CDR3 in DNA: TGTGCCAGCAGCTTGCCGACGACGGGAAGAAACACTGAAGCTTTCTTT. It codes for CASSLPTTGRNTEAFF. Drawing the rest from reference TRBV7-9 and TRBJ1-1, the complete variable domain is DTGVSQNPRHKITKRGQNVTFRCDPISEHNRLYWYRQTLGQGPEFLTYFQNEAQLEKSRLLSDRFSAERPKGSFSTLEIQRTEQGDSAMYLCASSLPTTGRNTEAFFGQGTRLTVV.

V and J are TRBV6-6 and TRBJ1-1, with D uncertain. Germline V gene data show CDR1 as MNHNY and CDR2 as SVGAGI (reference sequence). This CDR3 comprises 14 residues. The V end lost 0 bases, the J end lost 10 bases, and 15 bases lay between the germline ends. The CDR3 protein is CASSYSDDIDGAFF. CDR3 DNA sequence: TGTGCCAGCAGTTACTCGGACGACATCGACGGAGCTTTCTTT.

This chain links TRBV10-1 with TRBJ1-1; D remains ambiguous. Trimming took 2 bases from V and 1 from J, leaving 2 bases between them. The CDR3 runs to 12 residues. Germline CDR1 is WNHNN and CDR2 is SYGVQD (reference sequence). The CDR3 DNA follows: TGCGCCAGCAGTGAGGGGAACACTGAAGCTTTCTTT. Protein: CASSEGNTEAFF.

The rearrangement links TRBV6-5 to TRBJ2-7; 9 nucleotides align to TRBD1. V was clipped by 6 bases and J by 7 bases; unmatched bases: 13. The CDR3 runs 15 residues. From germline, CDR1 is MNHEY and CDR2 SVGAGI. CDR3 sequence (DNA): TGTGCCAGCAGCTCAACCGGGACAGGGACGCGGGAGCAGTACTTC. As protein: CASSSTGTGTREQYF.

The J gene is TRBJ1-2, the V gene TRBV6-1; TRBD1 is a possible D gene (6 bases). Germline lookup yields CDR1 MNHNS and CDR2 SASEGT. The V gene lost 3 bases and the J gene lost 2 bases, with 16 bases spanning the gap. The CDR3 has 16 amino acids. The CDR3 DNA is TGTGCCAGCAGTGAGCTTTGGCCCCAGGGGAACTATGGCTACACCTTC. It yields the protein CASSELWPQGNYGYTF.

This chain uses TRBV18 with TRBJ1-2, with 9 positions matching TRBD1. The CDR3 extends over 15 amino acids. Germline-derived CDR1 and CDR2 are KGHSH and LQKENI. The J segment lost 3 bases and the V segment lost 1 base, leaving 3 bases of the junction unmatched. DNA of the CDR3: TGTGCCAGCTCACCACTAGACAGGGGGGACTATGGCTACACCTTC. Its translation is CASSPLDRGDYGYTF.

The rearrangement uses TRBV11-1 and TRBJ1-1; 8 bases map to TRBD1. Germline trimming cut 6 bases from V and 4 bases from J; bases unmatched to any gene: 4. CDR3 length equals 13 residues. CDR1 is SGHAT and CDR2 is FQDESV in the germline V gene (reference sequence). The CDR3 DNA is TGTGCCAGCAGATTCACAGGGGGCACTGAAGCTTTCTTT. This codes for CASRFTGGTEAFF.

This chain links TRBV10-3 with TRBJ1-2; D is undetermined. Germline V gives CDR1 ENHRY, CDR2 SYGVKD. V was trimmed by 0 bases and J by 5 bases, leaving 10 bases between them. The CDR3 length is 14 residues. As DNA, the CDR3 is TGTGCCATCAGTGAGTCGACGACGGAGTATGGCTACACCTTC. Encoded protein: CAISESTTEYGYTF.

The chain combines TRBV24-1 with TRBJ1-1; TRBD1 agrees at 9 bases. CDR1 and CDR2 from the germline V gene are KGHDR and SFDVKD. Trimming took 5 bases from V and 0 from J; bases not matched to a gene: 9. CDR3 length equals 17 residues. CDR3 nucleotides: TGTGCCACCAGTGCGGGGGGGACAGGGAATTTGAACACTGAAGCTTTCTTT. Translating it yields CATSAGGTGNLNTEAFF.

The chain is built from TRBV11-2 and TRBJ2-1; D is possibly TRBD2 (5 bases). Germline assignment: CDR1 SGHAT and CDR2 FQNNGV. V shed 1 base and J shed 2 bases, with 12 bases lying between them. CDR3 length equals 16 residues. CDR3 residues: CASSLGESSAYNEQFF. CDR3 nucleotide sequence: TGTGCCAGCAGCTTAGGGGAGTCTAGTGCCTACAATGAGCAGTTCTTC.

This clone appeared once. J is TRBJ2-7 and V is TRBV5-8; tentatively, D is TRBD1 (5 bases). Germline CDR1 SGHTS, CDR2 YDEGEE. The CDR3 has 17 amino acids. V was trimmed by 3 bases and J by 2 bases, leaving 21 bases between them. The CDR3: CASSSLNRQLLAYEQYF. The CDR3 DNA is TGTGCCAGCAGCTCCTTGAACCGACAGCTGCTTGCCTACGAGCAGTACTTC.

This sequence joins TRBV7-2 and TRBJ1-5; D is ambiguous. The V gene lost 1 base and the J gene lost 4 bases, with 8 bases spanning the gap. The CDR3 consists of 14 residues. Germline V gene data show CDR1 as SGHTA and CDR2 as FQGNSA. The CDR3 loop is CASSLVPGNQPQHF. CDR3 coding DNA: TGTGCCAGCAGCTTAGTGCCAGGTAATCAGCCCCAGCATTTT.

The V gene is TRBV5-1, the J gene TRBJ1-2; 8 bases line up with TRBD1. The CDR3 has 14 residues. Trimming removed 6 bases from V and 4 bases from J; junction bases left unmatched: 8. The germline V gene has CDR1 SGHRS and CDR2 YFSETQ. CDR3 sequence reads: CASTLLTGAYGYTF. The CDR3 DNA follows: TGCGCCAGCACCCTTTTGACAGGGGCCTATGGCTACACCTTC.

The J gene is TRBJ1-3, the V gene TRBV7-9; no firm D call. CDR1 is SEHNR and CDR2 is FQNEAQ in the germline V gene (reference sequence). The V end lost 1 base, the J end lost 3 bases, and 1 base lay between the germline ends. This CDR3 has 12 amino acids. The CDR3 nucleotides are TGTGCCAGCAGCTTAGGTGGAAACACCATATATTTT. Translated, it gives CASSLGGNTIYF.

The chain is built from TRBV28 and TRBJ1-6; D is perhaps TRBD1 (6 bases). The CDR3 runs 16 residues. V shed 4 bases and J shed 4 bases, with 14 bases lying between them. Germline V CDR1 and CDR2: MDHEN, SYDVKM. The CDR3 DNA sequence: TGTGCCAGCAGTTCAGGACAGCTCACTTATAATTCACCCCTCCACTTT. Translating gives CASSSGQLTYNSPLHF.

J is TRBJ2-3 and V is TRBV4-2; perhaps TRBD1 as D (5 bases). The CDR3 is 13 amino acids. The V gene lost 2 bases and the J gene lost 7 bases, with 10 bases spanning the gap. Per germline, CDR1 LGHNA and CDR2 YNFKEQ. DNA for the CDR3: TGTGCCAGCAGCCAACCGGACACCTATACGCAGTATTTT. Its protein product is CASSQPDTYTQYF.

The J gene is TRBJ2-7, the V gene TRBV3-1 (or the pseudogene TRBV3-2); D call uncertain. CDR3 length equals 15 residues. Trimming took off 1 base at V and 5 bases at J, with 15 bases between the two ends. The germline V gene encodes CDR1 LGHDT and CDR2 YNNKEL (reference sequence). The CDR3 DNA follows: TGTGCCAGCAGCCAAGCCGCCAGTTCGGTCAACGAGCAGTACTTC. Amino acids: CASSQAASSVNEQYF.

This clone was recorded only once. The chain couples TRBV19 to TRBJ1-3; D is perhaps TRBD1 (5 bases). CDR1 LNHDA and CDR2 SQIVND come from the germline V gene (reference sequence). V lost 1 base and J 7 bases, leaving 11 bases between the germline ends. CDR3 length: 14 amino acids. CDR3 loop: CASSIGGARNTIYF. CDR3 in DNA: TGTGCCAGTAGTATAGGGGGCGCGAGGAACACCATATATTTT.

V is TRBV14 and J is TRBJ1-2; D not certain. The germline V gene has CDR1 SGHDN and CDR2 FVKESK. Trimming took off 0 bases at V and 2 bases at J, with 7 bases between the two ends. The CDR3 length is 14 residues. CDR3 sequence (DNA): TGTGCCAGCAGCCAAGATGTGTGGAACTATGGCTACACCTTC. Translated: CASSQDVWNYGYTF. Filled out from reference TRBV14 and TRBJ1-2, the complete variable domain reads EAGVTQFPSHSVIEKGQTVTLRCDPISGHDNLYWYRRVMGKEIKFLLHFVKESKQDESGMPNNRFLAERTGGTYSTLKVQPAELEDSGVYFCASSQDVWNYGYTFGSGTRLTVV.

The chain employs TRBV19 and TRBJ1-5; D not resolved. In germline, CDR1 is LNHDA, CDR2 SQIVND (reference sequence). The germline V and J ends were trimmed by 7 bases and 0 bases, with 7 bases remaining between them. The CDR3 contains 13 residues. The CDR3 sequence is CASTEYSNQPQHF. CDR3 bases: TGTGCCAGTACCGAGTATAGCAATCAGCCCCAGCATTTT. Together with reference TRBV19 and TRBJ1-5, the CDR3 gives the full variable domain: DGGITQSPKYLFRKEGQNVTLSCEQNLNHDAMYWYRQDPGQGLRLIYYSQIVNDFQKGDIAEGYSVSREKKESFPLTVTSAQKNPTAFYLCASTEYSNQPQHFGDGTRLSIL.